The next 30 T cell receptor beta chains were all read from a single sample in a study of T cells in Graves' hyperthyroidism and ophthalmopathy. Using RNA transcripts as the source, TCR beta CDR3 regions were amplified. Initially, a first-round RT-PCR of the TCR CDR3 employed the HTBI primer set. TCRdb fed the multiplex PCR reads into MiXCR, producing one record per CDR3 protein. The sample carries under 300,000 distinct CDR3 sequences, about 15% recorded once. The source material was blood. The receptors derive from a woman aged 40-49 years with Graves' hyperthyroidism that later progressed to Graves' ophthalmopathy.

This clonotype was seen ten or more times. The genes are TRBV28 and TRBJ1-2; D might be TRBD1 (5 bases). This CDR3 comprises 15 residues. Per the germline V gene, CDR1 is MDHEN and CDR2 is SYDVKM. Trimming removed 5 bases from V and 3 bases from J, with 16 bases in between. CDR3 sequence: CASSPSRDGYYGYTF. The CDR3 bases are TGTGCCAGCAGTCCGAGCCGGGACGGATACTATGGCTACACCTTC.

Ten or more counts support this clonotype. The chain is built from TRBV20-1 and TRBJ2-7; possibly TRBD2 for D (5 bases). CDR1 and CDR2 from the germline V gene are DFQATT and SNEGSKA (reference sequence). The CDR3 covers 18 residues. V shed 5 bases and J shed 6 bases, with 32 bases lying between them. Here the CDR3 reads CSASPDKFRGALGREQYF. The DNA for the CDR3 is TGCAGTGCTTCCCCTGATAAGTTCCGGGGAGCCCTTGGGCGCGAGCAGTACTTC.

The CDR3 nucleotides are TGTGCCAGCAGCCAAGACCCAGGGCACTATGGCTACACCTTC. As protein: CASSQDPGHYGYTF. This chain joins TRBV4-2 and TRBJ1-2; the D gene is possibly TRBD1 (5 bases). V lost 0 bases and J lost 3, with 8 bases in between. The CDR3 is 14 amino acids. Germline lookup yields CDR1 LGHNA and CDR2 YNFKEQ.

CDR3 in DNA: TGCGCCAGCAGCCAAGACAGAGGGAGGGACACTGAAGCTTTCTTT. This codes for CASSQDRGRDTEAFF. The rearrangement links TRBV4-1 to TRBJ1-1; D unclear. V was cut by 0 bases and J by 3 bases, with 11 bases left in between. Germline CDR1 MGHRA, CDR2 YSYEKL. The CDR3 totals 15 residues.

Ten or more counts support this clonotype. J is TRBJ2-1 and V is TRBV19; D uncertain. CDR1 is LNHDA, CDR2 SQIVND, per germline (reference sequence). The V end was cut by 3 bases, the J end by 8 bases, with 11 bases between. The CDR3 has 13 residues. CDR3 sequence reads: CASSMGQLDEQFF. In nucleotides, the CDR3 is TGTGCCAGTAGTATGGGCCAGTTGGATGAGCAGTTCTTC.

This clonotype was seen many times. The rearrangement links TRBV7-9 to TRBJ2-1, with 9 bases aligning to TRBD2. J lost 8 bases, V lost 7 bases, and 12 bases had no gene match. The germline V gene has CDR1 SEHNR and CDR2 FQNEAQ (reference sequence). This CDR3 is built from 15 residues. The CDR3 loop is CASNPGAGGPHEQFF. For the CDR3, the DNA is TGTGCCAGCAACCCGGGTGCGGGAGGGCCGCATGAGCAGTTCTTC.

The chain recombines TRBV9 with TRBJ2-5, with D perhaps matching TRBD1 (6 bases). This CDR3 has 15 residues. Trimming stripped 2 bases from V and 1 base from J, with 12 bases between. Germline V gene data show CDR1 as SGDLS and CDR2 as YYNGEE. The CDR3: CASSVSLGGQETQYF. Here the CDR3 DNA reads TGTGCCAGCAGCGTCTCCTTAGGGGGCCAAGAGACCCAGTACTTC.

Ten or more counts support this clonotype. V usage is TRBV27 and J usage is TRBJ1-4; D not resolved. The germline CDR1 and CDR2 sequences are MNHEY and SMNVEV (reference sequence). Trimming shortened V by 4 bases and J by 7 bases, and 13 bases separated the two germline ends. The CDR3 covers 14 residues. The CDR3 nucleotides read TGTGCCAGCAGTTCTTGGACCTTGGGTGAAAAACTGTTTTTT. Translation gives CASSSWTLGEKLFF. The full variable domain, in which reference TRBV27 and TRBJ1-4 provide the parts outside the CDR3, is EAQVTQNPRYLITVTGKKLTVTCSQNMNHEYMSWYRQDPGLGLRQIYYSMNVEVTDKGDVPEGYKVSRKEKRNFPLILESPSPNQTSLYFCASSSWTLGEKLFFGSGTQLSVL.

The chain is built from TRBV4-1 and TRBJ2-7; the D gene is possibly TRBD2 (5 bases). Deletions cut 1 base from V and 2 bases from J, with 12 bases between. The CDR3 is 15 residues long. Germline values: CDR1 MGHRA, CDR2 YSYEKL. The CDR3 DNA reads TGCGCCAGCAGCCAAGTGTGGACTGTACCCTACGAGCAGTACTTC. Translated: CASSQVWTVPYEQYF.

This clonotype has a count of ten or more. The chain joins TRBV5-8 to TRBJ1-2; D is uncertain. CDR1 is SGHTS, CDR2 YDEGEE, per germline. The V and J ends lost 0 bases and 2 bases respectively, with 8 bases between them. The CDR3 is 14 residues long. CDR3 sequence (DNA): TGTGCCAGCAGCTTGGACGGTGGGAACTATGGCTACACCTTC. Amino acids: CASSLDGGNYGYTF.

Many counts were recorded for this clonotype. The chain links TRBV9 to TRBJ2-1, with D perhaps TRBD1 or TRBD2 (5 bases each). The CDR3 is 13 residues long. Germline V lookup: CDR1 SGDLS, CDR2 YYNGEE. Trimming stripped 7 bases from V and 2 bases from J, with 10 bases between. The CDR3 DNA follows: TGTGCCAGCGGGGGAGCTCCCTACAATGAGCAGTTCTTC. As protein: CASGGAPYNEQFF.

V gene TRBV20-1 combines with J gene TRBJ2-7; 12 bases align to TRBD2. CDR3 length: 14 amino acids. V dropped 6 bases and J dropped 2; count of bases not matched to a gene: 5. Germline V gene data show CDR1 as DFQATT and CDR2 as SNEGSKA (reference sequence). The CDR3 DNA reads as TGCAGTGCACCGCTAGCGGGAGGGACCTACGAGCAGTACTTC. It yields the protein CSAPLAGGTYEQYF.

This clonotype was detected many times. The chain employs TRBV28 and TRBJ2-5; no clear D gene. Germline CDR1 is MDHEN and CDR2 is SYDVKM. The CDR3 loop spans 14 amino acids. V gave up 3 bases and J gave up 2 bases, with 10 bases separating them. For the CDR3, the DNA is TGTGCCAGCAGTTTCCTGGTCCGGCAAGAGACCCAGTACTTC. Its protein product is CASSFLVRQETQYF.

This chain uses TRBV25-1 with TRBJ2-5, with 8 bases aligning to TRBD1. The CDR3 has 12 residues. Germline V CDR1 and CDR2: MGHDK, SYGVNS. The J segment lost 5 bases and the V segment lost 8 bases, leaving 4 bases of the junction unmatched. CDR3 coding DNA: TGTGCCAGCCGGACAGGGCGGGAGACCCAGTACTTC. This codes for CASRTGRETQYF.

For this clonotype: A much larger clone sits a single nucleotide away, making a read error possible. J is TRBJ1-4 and V is TRBV5-1; 7 bases line up with TRBD1. The CDR3 extends over 14 amino acids. Germline V gene data show CDR1 as SGHRS and CDR2 as YFSETQ. The CDR3 sequence is CASSWDSGNEKLLF. Here the CDR3 DNA reads TGCGCCAGCAGCTGGGACAGCGGAAATGAAAAACTGCTTTTT.

This clonotype was observed at least ten times. The V and J genes are TRBV5-6 and TRBJ2-7; TRBD1 aligns across 7 bases. This CDR3 contains 14 residues. J was trimmed by 4 bases and V by 4 bases; bases with no gene match: 8. Germline V gene sequence: CDR1 SGHDT, CDR2 YYEEEE. CDR3 amino acids: CASSITGDDYEQYF. In DNA, the CDR3 is TGTGCCAGCAGCATTACAGGGGACGATTACGAGCAGTACTTC.

This clonotype was observed many times. The V call is TRBV7-9, the J call TRBJ2-1; no definite D call. V gave up 0 bases and J gave up 0 bases, with 6 bases separating them. Germline CDR1 and CDR2: SEHNR and FQNEAQ (reference sequence). The CDR3 loop spans 15 amino acids. The CDR3 spells CASSLAAYSYNEQFF. The CDR3 DNA follows: TGTGCCAGCAGCTTAGCGGCTTACTCCTACAATGAGCAGTTCTTC.

This clonotype showed up many times. The CDR3: CASSHSYNSYEQYF. The CDR3 DNA reads as TGTGCCAGCAGCCATTCCTACAACTCCTACGAGCAGTACTTC. This chain uses TRBV3-1 with TRBJ2-7, with D uncertain. Trimming stripped 3 bases from V and 0 bases from J, with 9 bases between. Germline V gene sequence: CDR1 LGHDT, CDR2 YNNKEL (reference sequence). The CDR3 length is 14 residues.

There are many counts of this clonotype. The chain couples TRBV18 to TRBJ2-7, with D possibly being TRBD1 or TRBD2 (5 bases each). V was clipped by 3 bases and J by 0 bases, with 12 bases between them. The CDR3 has 15 amino acids. Germline V CDR1 and CDR2: KGHSH, LQKENI. DNA of the CDR3: TGTGCCAGCTCACCTGGGACGTCGAGCTCCTACGAGCAGTACTTC. Amino acids: CASSPGTSSSYEQYF.

This clonotype was counted only a few times. The V and J genes are TRBV20-1 and TRBJ2-3, with a possible D match to TRBD2 (7 bases). The CDR3 consists of 15 residues. Trimming cost V 5 bases and J 0 bases, with 15 bases left between them. Germline loops: CDR1 DFQATT, CDR2 SNEGSKA (reference sequence). The CDR3 reads CSAGKGGSSTDTQYF. CDR3 coding DNA: TGCAGTGCTGGGAAGGGGGGGAGTAGCACAGATACGCAGTATTTT.

In its sample, this clonotype was seen many times. The V call is TRBV18, the J call TRBJ1-1, with D perhaps matching TRBD1 (6 bases). Trimming removed 3 bases from V and 3 bases from J, with 14 bases in between. CDR1 and CDR2 from the germline V gene are KGHSH and LQKENI. This CDR3 has 15 residues. CDR3 nucleotides: TGTGCCAGCTCACCTCCACAGGGTGGGTACACTGAAGCTTTCTTT. This gives the protein CASSPPQGGYTEAFF.

Turning to this clonotype: This may be a read error, as it is one base from a much larger clone. The CDR3 DNA is TGTCCCAGCAGCCCGGGGCCGCGGGCACGGGAGCAGTACTTC. It codes for CPSSPGPRAREQYF. The chain couples TRBV7-9 to TRBJ2-7, with D tentatively TRBD1 or TRBD2 (5 bases each). The germline V gene has CDR1 SEHNR and CDR2 FQNEAQ (reference sequence). The CDR3 runs to 14 residues.

In this sample, this clonotype turned up many times. The chain joins TRBV20-1 to TRBJ2-1; TRBD2 matches 9 bases. The CDR3 has 14 amino acids. The V gene's germline CDR1 is DFQATT and CDR2 SNEGSKA (reference sequence). V gave up 1 base and J gave up 8 bases; unmatched junction bases: 6. The CDR3 spells CSARASGTGDEQFF. The CDR3 coding sequence is TGCAGTGCTAGAGCTAGCGGGACGGGGGATGAGCAGTTCTTC.

The sample holds many counts of this clonotype. The chain links TRBV24-1 to TRBJ2-5, with D unclear. Trimming left V 2 bases short and J 5 bases short, with 5 bases between. Germline V CDR1 and CDR2: KGHDR, SFDVKD. The CDR3 spans 12 residues. The chain's CDR3 is CATSDSPETQYF. CDR3 coding DNA: TGTGCCACCAGTGATTCCCCCGAGACCCAGTACTTC.

Remarks on this clonotype: A read error is possible here, since a much larger clone lies one base away. V and J are TRBV18 and TRBJ1-1; D unclear. Looked up from germline, CDR1 is KGHSH and CDR2 is LQKENI. This CDR3 has 17 residues. The CDR3 spells CASSPRKGSYMNTGAFF. The CDR3 nucleotides read TGTGCCAGCTCACCACGTAAGGGAAGTTATATGAACACTGGAGCTTTCTTT.

This clonotype occurred many times. J is TRBJ2-7 and V is TRBV20-1; TRBD2 matches 11 bases. This CDR3 contains 15 residues. V lost 6 bases and J lost 3; bases outside the gene matches: 10. CDR1 is DFQATT, CDR2 SNEGSKA, per germline (reference sequence). CDR3 residues: CSARLAGSGRYEQYF. CDR3 DNA sequence: TGCAGTGCCAGACTAGCGGGAAGTGGGCGCTACGAGCAGTACTTC.

Remarks on this clonotype: A single base separates this from a much larger clone, so it may be a read error. The rearrangement uses TRBV6-1 and TRBJ2-7; TRBD1 aligns across 7 bases. V was pared by 6 bases and J by 2 bases, with 7 bases of the junction left unmatched. CDR3 length: 14 amino acids. The germline gives CDR1 MNHNS, CDR2 SASEGT. The CDR3 protein is CASSPDRVAYEQYF. In DNA, the CDR3 is TGTGCCAGCAGCCCCGACAGGGTGGCCTACGAGCAGTACTTC.

This clonotype was recorded at least ten times. The chain couples TRBV18 to TRBJ2-3; D unresolved. Germline values: CDR1 KGHSH, CDR2 LQKENI. Trimming shortened V by 3 bases and J by 5 bases, and 6 bases separated the two germline ends. The CDR3 totals 12 residues. CDR3 residues: CASSPKGDTQYF. CDR3 nucleotides: TGTGCCAGCTCACCGAAGGGAGATACGCAGTATTTT.

This clonotype was found many times. The chain combines TRBV28 with TRBJ1-1; D is uncertain. Trimming pared 6 bases from V and 1 base from J, leaving 12 bases between. CDR1 is MDHEN and CDR2 is SYDVKM in the germline V gene. This CDR3 contains 14 residues. In DNA, the CDR3 is TGTGCCAGCAGCAAACCCAGGAGGAACACTGAAGCTTTCTTT. Amino acids: CASSKPRRNTEAFF.

V gene TRBV15 combines with J gene TRBJ2-7, with TRBD1 as a possible D gene (5 bases). Germline V lookup: CDR1 LNHNV, CDR2 YYDKDF (reference sequence). Trimming removed 0 bases at V and 4 bases at J, with 13 bases between. The CDR3 is 15 amino acids. In DNA form, the CDR3 reads TGTGCCACCAGCAGAGATGAAGGGGCTGAGTACGAGCAGTACTTC. Amino acid sequence: CATSRDEGAEYEQYF.